The sequence of this T cell receptor (beta chain) was determined in a study of T-cell memory formation after mild COVID-19. Background on the study: Each donor largely had its own TCR clusters.

Study-wide findings and caveats: Second-wave clones peaking on day 37 lacked confirmed SARS-CoV-2 specificity. Chiefly within CM and EM were the contracting CD4+ clones; CD8+ ones were within EMRA. Researchers found some responding clones in pre-infection memory, a sign that cross-reactive memory joined.

On this clonotype itself: Its specificity is unknown.

TCRdb independently ran MiXCR on the 5' RACE reads; one entry per CDR3 protein. In the table there are 300,000 or so distinct CDR3 sequences, about a sixth of which are singletons. V lost 2 bases and J 4 bases, leaving 13 bases between the germline ends. The CDR3 consists of 15 residues. The germline CDR1 and CDR2 sequences are MNHEY and SVGEGT. This TCR was sampled from a young man who had mild COVID-19 (a few samples of this study predate the infection). Cell type and time point are not known. The sample consisted of PBMCs or a T cell subset sorted from them (not recorded which). The chain couples TRBV6-2 or TRBV6-3 to TRBJ2-3; tentative D call: TRBD2 (5 bases). In nucleotides, the CDR3 is TGTGCCAGCAGTTACAGAGGCCAGGAGGCAGATACGCAGTATTTT. It specifies CASSYRGQEADTQYF.